The 21 T cell receptor beta chains below all came from one sample that was sequenced in a study of blood T cell repertoires in COVID-19 (dated by TCRdb to the early 2020s). Receptors were amplified or captured by the immunoSEQ multiplex PCR assay. Here the immuneACCESS table is served through TCRdb, limited to in-frame sequences with V and J called. Missing clones are a known gap in these copies; in checked studies unresolved V genes cover under half, and the rest lacks a known reason. Counted in this sample were about 92,000 clones; about 89% of them appeared once. The ten most abundant clones make up about 1.8% of the sample. Source material: peripheral blood. The receptors here all came from a human donor with active COVID-19. The donor label of this sample is uncertain.

The CDR3 spells CAISEGTSKQFF. The DNA for the CDR3 is TGTGCCATCAGTGAGGGGACTAGCAAGCAGTTCTTC. V gene TRBV10-3 combines with J gene TRBJ2-1, with TRBD2 identical over 9 bases. Germline values: CDR1 ENHRY, CDR2 SYGVKD. Germline trimming cut 2 bases from V and 11 bases from J; bases unmatched to any gene: 1. The CDR3 runs to 12 residues.

The V and J genes are TRBV2 and TRBJ2-7; 7 nucleotides agree with TRBD1. V trimming: 6 bases; J trimming: 6 bases; junction bases outside the gene matches: 8. The CDR3 runs to 13 residues. From germline, CDR1 is SNHLY and CDR2 FYNNEI. CDR3 DNA sequence: TGTGCCAGCAGGAGAGACAGGGCGGTCGAGCAGTACTTC. Amino acids: CASRRDRAVEQYF.

CDR3 sequence: CASSRTPANYGYTF. The DNA of the CDR3 is TGTGCCAGCAGCCGGACACCTGCTAACTATGGCTACACCTTC. This chain connects TRBV7-9 to TRBJ1-2, with D possibly TRBD1 on 5 matching bases. The germline CDR1 and CDR2 sequences are SEHNR and FQNEAQ (reference sequence). The CDR3 has 14 residues. V was clipped by 5 bases and J by 0 bases, with 10 bases between them.

As concerns this clone: At one boundary the junction diverges from the germline segment, which might be a read error. The chain employs TRBV7-7 and TRBJ1-2; the match to TRBD1 covers 7 bases. Germline lookup yields CDR1 SSHAT and CDR2 FNYEAQ (reference sequence). CDR3 size: 14 residues. CDR3 loop: CASSMTGTAYGYTF. The DNA for the CDR3 is TGTGCTAGCAGCATGACCGGGACAGCATATGGCTACACCTTC.

The chain links TRBV6-6 to TRBJ2-7, with no clear D. The germline V gene has CDR1 MNHNY and CDR2 SVGAGI (reference sequence). V lost 4 bases, J lost 2 bases, and 15 bases lay in between. CDR3 length: 15 residues. In nucleotides, the CDR3 is TGTGCCAGCAGTTCTGACACCCTATCGCCCTACGAGCAGTACTTC. This encodes CASSSDTLSPYEQYF.

The V call is TRBV19, the J call TRBJ2-1, with 8 nucleotides matching TRBD2. Looked up from germline, CDR1 is LNHDA and CDR2 is SQIVND (reference sequence). CDR3 length: 15 residues. Losses at the gene ends were 8 bases for V and 4 bases for J; bases not matched to a gene: 10. The CDR3 nucleotides are TGTGCCAGTCTACCCGGGAGGGCAGGGTACAATGAGCAGTTCTTC. Translation gives CASLPGRAGYNEQFF.

This chain uses TRBV6-1 with TRBJ2-7; no definite D call. V was trimmed by 2 bases and J by 12 bases, leaving 20 bases between them. CDR3 length: 14 residues. In germline, CDR1 is MNHNS, CDR2 SASEGT. This chain's CDR3 is CASSEWATDLHGYF. The CDR3, as DNA: TGTGCCAGCAGTGAATGGGCCACAGATCTACACGGGTACTTC.

V is TRBV25-1 and J is TRBJ2-1, with D possibly being TRBD2 (6 bases). Between the trimmed V and J ends, which lost 1 base and 8 bases, there was a span of 12 bases. The CDR3 contains 14 residues. The germline V gene encodes CDR1 MGHDK and CDR2 SYGVNS. The CDR3 spells CASSEFVAVHEQFF. In DNA, the CDR3 is TGTGCCAGCAGTGAATTCGTAGCGGTCCATGAGCAGTTCTTC.

The chain uses TRBV18 and TRBJ1-5, with a possible D match to TRBD1 (5 bases). CDR1 and CDR2 (germline): KGHSH, LQKENI. Between the trimmed V and J ends, which lost 5 bases and 4 bases, there was a span of 9 bases. The CDR3 length is 13 residues. CDR3 residues: CASSIDRNQPQHF. CDR3 nucleotide sequence: TGTGCCAGCTCAATTGACAGAAATCAGCCCCAGCATTTT.

The chain joins TRBV5-1 to TRBJ1-3, with 9 positions matching TRBD1. From germline, CDR1 is SGHRS and CDR2 YFSETQ. The CDR3 spans 15 residues. With V trimmed by 1 base and J by 2 bases, 1 base remained unmatched. The CDR3, as DNA: TGCGCCAGCAGCTTGAACAGGGGGCCTGGAAACACCATATATTTT. This codes for CASSLNRGPGNTIYF.

The chain uses TRBV3-1 (or the pseudogene TRBV3-2) and TRBJ1-3; TRBD1 matches at 10 bases. The V and J ends lost 1 base and 0 bases, in that order; junction bases with no gene match: 9. CDR3 length equals 19 residues. The germline CDR1 and CDR2 sequences are LGHDT and YNNKEL (reference sequence). This chain's CDR3 is CASSQARDRGLASGNTIYF. The DNA of the CDR3 is TGTGCCAGCAGCCAAGCTCGGGACAGGGGACTTGCCTCTGGAAACACCATATATTTT.

For this clone: At one end the junction does not follow the germline gene, possibly because of a read error. The chain recombines TRBV10-1 with TRBJ1-3; 7 bases are a match to TRBD1. The CDR3 runs to 18 residues. Germline loops: CDR1 WNHNN, CDR2 SYGVQD (reference sequence). The DNA of the CDR3 is TGCGCCAACAGTTTTCTCACGGGACAGTGGATCTCTGGAAACACCATATATTTT. Translated: CANSFLTGQWISGNTIYF.

The V and J genes are TRBV5-1 and TRBJ1-3, with no clear D. This CDR3 has 13 residues. From germline, CDR1 is SGHRS and CDR2 YFSETQ. Trimming cost V 2 bases and J 8 bases, with 11 bases left between them. CDR3 nucleotides: TGCGCCAGCAGCTTCACCCCGGGAGACACCATATATTTT. Translated, it gives CASSFTPGDTIYF.

The chain links TRBV6-1 to TRBJ2-3, with a tentative D call TRBD2 (6 bases). The length of the CDR3 is 16 residues. V was trimmed by 4 bases and J by 5 bases, leaving 19 bases between them. Germline CDR1 is MNHNS and CDR2 is SASEGT. The CDR3 bases are TGTGCCAGCAGTGTCCCTCGTACGGGGGAGAAAGATACGCAGTATTTT. This codes for CASSVPRTGEKDTQYF.

V usage is TRBV12-3 or TRBV12-4 and J usage is TRBJ2-2; a weak D match, TRBD1 (6 bases). Trimming took 8 bases from V and 7 from J, leaving 11 bases between them. The CDR3 is made up of 12 amino acids. CDR3 region: CASLGGRGELFF. CDR3 DNA: TGTGCCAGCCTAGGGGGTCGCGGGGAGCTGTTTTTT.

The chain is built from TRBV10-3 and TRBJ1-4; D possibly corresponds to TRBD1 (6 bases). From germline, CDR1 is ENHRY and CDR2 SYGVKD. This CDR3 spans 17 amino acids. The germline V and J ends were trimmed by 3 bases and 0 bases, with 14 bases remaining between them. The CDR3 here is CAISEGQGYSTNEKLFF. In DNA form, the CDR3 reads TGTGCCATCAGTGAAGGTCAGGGGTACTCAACTAATGAAAAACTGTTTTTT.

V gene TRBV11-3 combines with J gene TRBJ2-2, with a tentative D call TRBD1 (5 bases). Between the trimmed V and J ends, which lost 5 bases and 6 bases, there was a span of 10 bases. Germline CDR1 is SGHNT and CDR2 is YENEEA. This CDR3 is 13 amino acids long. The CDR3 coding sequence is TGTGCCAGCAGCCGCGACAGTGCCGGGGAGCTGTTTTTT. Amino acid sequence: CASSRDSAGELFF. Using reference TRBV11-3 and TRBJ2-2 for the parts outside the CDR3, the full variable domain is EAGVVQSPRYKIIEKKQPVAFWCNPISGHNTLYWYLQNLGQGPELLIRYENEEAVDDSQLPKDRFSAERLKGVDSTLKIQPAELGDSAVYLCASSRDSAGELFFGEGSRLTVL.

The chain has TRBV7-9 and TRBJ1-6; tentatively, D is TRBD1 (5 bases). This CDR3 has 14 amino acids. V lost 5 bases, J lost 9 bases, and 14 bases lay in between. Germline V lookup: CDR1 SEHNR, CDR2 FQNEAQ (reference sequence). The DNA of the CDR3 is TGTGCCAGCAGCCAAACCGGGGGAATTTCACCCCTCCACTTT. The encoded protein is CASSQTGGISPLHF.

The V gene is TRBV6-1, the J gene TRBJ1-5; D remains unclear. With 1 base removed from V and 2 bases from J, the gap between germline ends came to 9 bases. Germline CDR1 and CDR2: MNHNS and SASEGT. This CDR3 is built from 15 residues. CDR3 sequence reads: CASSEGGGGNQPQHF. The DNA of the CDR3 is TGTGCCAGCAGTGAAGGGGGAGGAGGCAATCAGCCCCAGCATTTT.

This clone showed up just once. The chain links TRBV2 to TRBJ2-5; no clear D. The CDR3 contains 15 residues. Germline CDR1 is SNHLY and CDR2 is FYNNEI. V was cut by 3 bases and J by 5 bases, with 16 bases left in between. This CDR3 reads CASSEGGLEAETQYF. For the CDR3, the DNA is TGTGCCAGCAGTGAGGGTGGCCTAGAGGCGGAGACCCAGTACTTC.

The V call is TRBV5-4, the J call TRBJ2-5, with 8 bases that match TRBD2. With 4 bases clipped from V and 0 bases from J, the junction kept 8 bases outside the gene matches. The CDR3 totals 16 residues. CDR1 is SGHNT and CDR2 is YYREEE in the germline V gene (reference sequence). The CDR3 region has the DNA TGTGCCAGCAGCCCGGGGGGGAAGGTGGACCAAGAGACCCAGTACTTC. Translating it yields CASSPGGKVDQETQYF.